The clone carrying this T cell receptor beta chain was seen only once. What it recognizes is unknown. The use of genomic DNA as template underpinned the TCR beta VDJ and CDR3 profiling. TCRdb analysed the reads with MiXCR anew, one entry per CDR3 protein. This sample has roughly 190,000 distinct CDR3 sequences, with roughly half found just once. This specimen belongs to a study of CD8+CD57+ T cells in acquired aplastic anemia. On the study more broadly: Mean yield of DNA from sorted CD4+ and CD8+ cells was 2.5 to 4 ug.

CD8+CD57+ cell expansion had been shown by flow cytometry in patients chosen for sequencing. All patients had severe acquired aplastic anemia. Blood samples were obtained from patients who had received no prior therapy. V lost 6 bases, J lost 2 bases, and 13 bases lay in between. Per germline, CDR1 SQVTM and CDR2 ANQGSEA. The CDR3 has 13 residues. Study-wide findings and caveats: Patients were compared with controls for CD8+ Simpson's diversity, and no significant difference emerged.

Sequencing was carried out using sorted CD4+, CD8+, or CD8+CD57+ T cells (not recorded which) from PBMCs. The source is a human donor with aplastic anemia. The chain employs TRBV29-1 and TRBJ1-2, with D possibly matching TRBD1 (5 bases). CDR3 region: CSVSGPRNYGYTF. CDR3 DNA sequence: TGCAGCGTATCAGGGCCCAGAAACTATGGCTACACCTTC.